Listed here is a single T cell receptor beta chain. This receptor's antigen is unknown. No per-base quality is available; no much larger clone lies one base away. The CDR3 starts with the cysteine, ends with the phenylalanine, and has 15 residues. Only the CDR3 portion is preserved as DNA: 45 bases, with reading frame beginning at the first base. CDR1 is given as SGDLS and CDR2 as YYNGEE, both from the germline V gene. Clipping removes 4 bases from V and 1 base from J, with 3 as the unmatched junction base count. Healthy HIV-negative adults with no recently reported acute infections or vaccinations were included as donors. Every donor was a Caucasian adult residing in Nashville, Tennessee, USA. CD4+ T cells were enriched through magnetic negative selection, after which naive cells were positively selected on CD45RA and the remaining negative fraction served as the memory subset. After blood collection by leukapheresis, PBMCs were isolated using Ficoll-Histopaque density gradient centrifugation and then cryopreserved in the vapor phase of liquid nitrogen. Purity and quantity of every magnetically sorted T cell population were checked by analytical flow cytometry. From each sorted fraction, genomic DNA was isolated and quantified by UV absorbance on a Nanodrop 2000c.

These data originate in a study of shared clonotypes between healthy human individuals (dated by TCRdb to 2018 to 2020). Notes on the research overall: A few men and two women, aged 18 to 49 years, made up the cohort. For each donor, CD4 naive and CD4 memory were each given three plates, CD8 naive was given two plates, and CD8 memory was given one plate. The study deeply sequenced blood TCR repertoires of about five healthy adults to estimate repertoire size and the extent of clonotype sharing between individuals. To increase sequencing depth and limit assay-specific biases, TCR repertoire library preparation and sequencing were carried out by different laboratories using diverse techniques. Leukapheresis yielded between about 0.94 and 9 billion PBMCs per donor.

Study-wide conclusions, independent of this receptor: Even with the large sequencing depth, rarefaction of the sorted-subset datasets indicated that sequencing was incomplete. Sampling was restricted to blood, and TCR repertoires in tissue are likely to differ from TCR repertoires in blood. Pairwise subsampling led to the expectation that sequencing depth would affect the degree of clonotype sharing among donors. When several donors were compared, the shared fraction of clonotypes was about 5.5% for naive CD4, around 3.5% for naive CD8, about 2.4% for memory CD4, and 0.35% to 0.4% for memory CD8. The genetic and exposure-history diversity represented was limited by the small number of donors. Estimated clonotype richness was generally larger for naive than for memory subsets. Compared with non-shared clonotypes, clonotypes shared by all four sorted-subset donors had higher generation probabilities.

Using the deep immunoSEQ assay, multiplex PCR amplified TCR CDR3 regions from genomic DNA. Extracted genomic DNA from each cell subset was spread evenly across all wells of several immunoSEQ 96-well plates, with each plate serving as a replicate. For sorted subsets, approximately 190 ng genomic DNA, equal to 25,000 to 35,000 T cell genomes, was loaded into each replicate PCR. Purified libraries were quantified with a Qubit 3.0 fluorometer, sized on a Bioanalyzer 2100, and re-quantified with the KAPA Library Quantification kit. Every immunoSEQ 96-well plate was sequenced on a dedicated single-read 150-cycle Illumina NextSeq 550 flow cell. The authors' analysis ran thus. The immunoSEQ output contained only junctional sequences without quality scores, so filtering could not match that applied to full-length reads. Sequences were annotated with PyIR, a Python wrapper for IgBLAST v1.9, and V/J genes and CDR3 were assigned using IMGT germline references. Reads were removed for weak V/J assignments (E-value above 1e-6), missing CDR3, stop codons, out-of-frame junctions, or ambiguous translated residues. V3J clonotypes were defined as sequences sharing the same inferred V gene, J gene, and CDR3 amino acid sequence. Percentage overlap between repertoires was computed as shared unique clonotypes divided by the size of the smaller repertoire. RTK rarefaction, the Chao1 estimator, and Recon v2.1 estimates of unobserved clonotypes were used to assess repertoire richness. OLGA was used to compute generation probabilities for all TCRbeta clonotypes that the gDNA method yielded from a handful of donors. TCRdb carries this immuneACCESS record with in-frame sequences only. Its versions omit some clonotypes, under half of them owing to an unresolved V gene in the studies checked, with the rest unexplained. V, J and clone size are taken as reported in that table, and D and trimming were inferred from the DNA itself. Counted in this sample were roughly 2.5 million clones; 85% to 95% of them appeared once. Around 0.15% of the sample comes from the top ten.

The sequenced material came from naive CD4+ T cells sorted from blood. The cell subset or site label, as the study defines it: CD45RA+ positively selected. This clonotype originated in a man aged 18-30 years in good health. Rearrangement joined TRBV9 to TRBJ2-2, and TRBD2 aligns with 8 junction nucleotides. The DNA sequence is given as TGTGCCAGCAGCCCGGGAGGGGGGAACACCGGGGAGCTGTTTTTT. This encodes CASSPGGGNTGELFF. The CDR3 plus the reference TRBV9 and TRBJ2-2 genes for the other parts give the full variable domain: DSGVTQTPKHLITATGQRVTLRCSPRSGDLSVYWYQQSLDQGLQFLIQYYNGEERAKGNILERFSAQQFPDLHSELNLSSLELGDSALYFCASSPGGGNTGELFFGEGSRLTVL.